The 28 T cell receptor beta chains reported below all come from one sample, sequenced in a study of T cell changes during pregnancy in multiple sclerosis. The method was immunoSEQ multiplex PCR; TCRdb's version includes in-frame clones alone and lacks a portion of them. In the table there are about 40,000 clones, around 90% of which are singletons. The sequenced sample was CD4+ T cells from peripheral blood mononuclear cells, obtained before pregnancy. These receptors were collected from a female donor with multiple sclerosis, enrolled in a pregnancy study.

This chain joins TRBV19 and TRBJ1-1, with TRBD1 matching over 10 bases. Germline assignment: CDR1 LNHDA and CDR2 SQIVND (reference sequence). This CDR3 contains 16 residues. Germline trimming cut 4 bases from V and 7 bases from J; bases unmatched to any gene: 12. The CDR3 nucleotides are TGTGCCAGTAGTAAGAGGAGGGACAGGGGATCTGGTGAAGCTTTCTTT. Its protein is CASSKRRDRGSGEAFF.

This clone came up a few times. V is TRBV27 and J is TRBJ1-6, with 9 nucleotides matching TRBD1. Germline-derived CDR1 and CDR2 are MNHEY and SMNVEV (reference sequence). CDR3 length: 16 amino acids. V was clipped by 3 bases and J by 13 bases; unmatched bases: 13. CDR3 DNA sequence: TGTGCCAGCAGTTTCACAGGGGGCACCTATCCCCCTCCCCTCCACTTT. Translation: CASSFTGGTYPPPLHF.

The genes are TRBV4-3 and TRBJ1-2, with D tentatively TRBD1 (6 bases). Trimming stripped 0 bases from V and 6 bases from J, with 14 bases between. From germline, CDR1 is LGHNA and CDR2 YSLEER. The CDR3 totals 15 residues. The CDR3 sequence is CASSQEGGVGHGYTF. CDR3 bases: TGCGCCAGCAGCCAAGAAGGGGGTGTGGGACATGGCTACACCTTC.

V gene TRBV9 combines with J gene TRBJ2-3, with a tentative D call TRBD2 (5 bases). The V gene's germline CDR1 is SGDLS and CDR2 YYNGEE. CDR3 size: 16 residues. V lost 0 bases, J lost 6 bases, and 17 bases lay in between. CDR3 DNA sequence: TGTGCCAGCAGCGTAGTTGGGGTCACTCAGCGGGATACGCAGTATTTT. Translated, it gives CASSVVGVTQRDTQYF.

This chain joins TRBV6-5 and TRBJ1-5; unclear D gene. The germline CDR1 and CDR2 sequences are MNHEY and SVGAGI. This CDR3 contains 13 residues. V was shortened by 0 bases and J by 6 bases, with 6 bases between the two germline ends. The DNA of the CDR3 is TGTGCCAGCAGTTACTCGAGTGGTCAGCCCCAGCATTTT. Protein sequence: CASSYSSGQPQHF.

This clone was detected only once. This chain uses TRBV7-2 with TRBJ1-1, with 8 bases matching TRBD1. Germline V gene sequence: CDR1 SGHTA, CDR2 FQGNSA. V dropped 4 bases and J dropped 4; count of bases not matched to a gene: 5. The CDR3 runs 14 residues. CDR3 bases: TGTGCCAGCAGCTCTCAGGGGGCGGGCACTGAAGCTTTCTTT. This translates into CASSSQGAGTEAFF.

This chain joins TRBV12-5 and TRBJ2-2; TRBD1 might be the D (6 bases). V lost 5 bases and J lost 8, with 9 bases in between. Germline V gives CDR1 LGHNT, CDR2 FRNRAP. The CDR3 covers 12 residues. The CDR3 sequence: CASGPDRGELFF. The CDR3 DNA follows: TGTGCTAGTGGTCCCGACAGGGGGGAGCTGTTTTTT.

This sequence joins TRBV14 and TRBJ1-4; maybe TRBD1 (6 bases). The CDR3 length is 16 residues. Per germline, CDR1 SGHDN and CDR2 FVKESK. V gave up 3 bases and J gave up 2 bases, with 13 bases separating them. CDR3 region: CASSHLDRKTNEKLFF. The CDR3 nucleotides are TGTGCCAGCAGCCACCTGGACAGAAAGACTAATGAAAAACTGTTTTTT.

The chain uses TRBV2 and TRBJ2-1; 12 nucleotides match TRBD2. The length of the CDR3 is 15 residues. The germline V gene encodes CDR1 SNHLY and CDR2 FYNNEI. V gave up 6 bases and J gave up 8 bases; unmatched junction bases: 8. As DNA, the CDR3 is TGTGCCAGCAGCAGGACTAGCGGGGTATTTGATGAGCAGTTCTTC. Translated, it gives CASSRTSGVFDEQFF.

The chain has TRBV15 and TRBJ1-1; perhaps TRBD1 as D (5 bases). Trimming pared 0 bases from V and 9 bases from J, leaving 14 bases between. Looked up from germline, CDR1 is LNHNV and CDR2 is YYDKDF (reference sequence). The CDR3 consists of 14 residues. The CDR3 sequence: CATSRDLAGQQAFF. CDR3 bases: TGTGCCACCAGCAGAGATTTGGCAGGGCAGCAAGCTTTCTTT.

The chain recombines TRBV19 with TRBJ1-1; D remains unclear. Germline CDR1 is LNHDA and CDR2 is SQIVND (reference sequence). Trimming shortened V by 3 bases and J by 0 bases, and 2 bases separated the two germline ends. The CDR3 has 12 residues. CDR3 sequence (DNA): TGTGCCAGTAGTATCTTGAACACTGAAGCTTTCTTT. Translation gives CASSILNTEAFF.

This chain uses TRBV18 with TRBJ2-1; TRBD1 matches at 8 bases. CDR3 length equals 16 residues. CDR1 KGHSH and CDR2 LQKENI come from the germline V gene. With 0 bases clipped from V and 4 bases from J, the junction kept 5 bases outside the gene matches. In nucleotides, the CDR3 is TGTGCCAGCTCACCACCTCCGGGACAGGCTTACAATGAGCAGTTCTTC. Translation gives CASSPPPGQAYNEQFF.

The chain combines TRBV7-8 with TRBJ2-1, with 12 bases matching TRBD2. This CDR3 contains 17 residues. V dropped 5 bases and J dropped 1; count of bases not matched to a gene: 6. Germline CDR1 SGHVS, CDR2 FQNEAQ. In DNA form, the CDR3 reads TGTGCCAGCAGCCTTGGACTAGCGGGGCGATCCTACAATGAGCAGTTCTTC. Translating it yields CASSLGLAGRSYNEQFF.

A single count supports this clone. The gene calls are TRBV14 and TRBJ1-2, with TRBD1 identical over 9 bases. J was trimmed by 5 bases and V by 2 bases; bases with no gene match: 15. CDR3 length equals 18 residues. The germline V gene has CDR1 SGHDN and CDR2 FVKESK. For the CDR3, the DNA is TGTGCCAGCAGCCAAAAAGCCGGGACAGGGAAGAGTCGGTATGGCTACACCTTC. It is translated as CASSQKAGTGKSRYGYTF.

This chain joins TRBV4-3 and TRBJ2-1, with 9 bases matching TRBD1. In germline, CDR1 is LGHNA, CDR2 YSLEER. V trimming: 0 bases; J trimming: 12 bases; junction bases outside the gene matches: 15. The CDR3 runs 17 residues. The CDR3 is CASSQDLTGGPAKLQFF. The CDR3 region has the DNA TGCGCCAGCAGCCAAGATCTAACAGGGGGCCCAGCGAAATTGCAGTTCTTC.

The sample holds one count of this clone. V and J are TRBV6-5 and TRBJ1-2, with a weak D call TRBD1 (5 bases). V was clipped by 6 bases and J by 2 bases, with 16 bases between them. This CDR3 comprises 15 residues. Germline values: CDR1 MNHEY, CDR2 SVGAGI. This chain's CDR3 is CASRLTTGGNYGYTF. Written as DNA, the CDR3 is TGTGCCAGCAGACTCACCACCGGGGGAAACTATGGCTACACCTTC.

CDR3 nucleotide sequence: TGTGCCAGCAGCTTTCAATCCGGGATGAACACCGGGGAGCTGTTTTTT. This sequence encodes CASSFQSGMNTGELFF. The V and J genes are TRBV7-3 and TRBJ2-2, with D possibly matching TRBD2 (5 bases). Germline V gene lookup returns CDR1 SGHTA and CDR2 FQGTGA. The CDR3 sequence is 16 residues long. V lost 3 bases to trimming and J lost 1 base, with 12 bases between them.

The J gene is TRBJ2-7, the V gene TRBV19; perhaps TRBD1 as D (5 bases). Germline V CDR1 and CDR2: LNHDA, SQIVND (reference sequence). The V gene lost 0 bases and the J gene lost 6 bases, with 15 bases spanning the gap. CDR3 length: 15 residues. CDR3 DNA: TGTGCCAGTAGTATAGATCTATCCAGGGTGGTCGAGCAGTACTTC. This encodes CASSIDLSRVVEQYF.

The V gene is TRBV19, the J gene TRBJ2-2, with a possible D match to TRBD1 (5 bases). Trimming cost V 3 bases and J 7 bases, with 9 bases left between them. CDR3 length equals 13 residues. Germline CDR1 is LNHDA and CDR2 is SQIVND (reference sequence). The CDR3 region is CASSILQGGELFF. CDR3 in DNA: TGTGCCAGTAGTATTTTGCAGGGCGGGGAGCTGTTTTTT.

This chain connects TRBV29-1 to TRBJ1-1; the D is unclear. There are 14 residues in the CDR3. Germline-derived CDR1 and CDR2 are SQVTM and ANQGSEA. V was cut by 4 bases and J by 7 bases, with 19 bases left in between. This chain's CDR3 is CSVAPDPRLLEAFF. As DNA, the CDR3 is TGCAGCGTTGCCCCCGATCCCAGGCTACTTGAAGCTTTCTTT. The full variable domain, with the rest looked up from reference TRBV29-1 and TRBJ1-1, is SAVISQKPSRDICQRGTSLTIQCQVDSQVTMMFWYRQQPGQSLTLIATANQGSEATYESGFVIDKFPISRPNLTFSTLTVSNMSPEDSSIYLCSVAPDPRLLEAFFGQGTRLTVV.

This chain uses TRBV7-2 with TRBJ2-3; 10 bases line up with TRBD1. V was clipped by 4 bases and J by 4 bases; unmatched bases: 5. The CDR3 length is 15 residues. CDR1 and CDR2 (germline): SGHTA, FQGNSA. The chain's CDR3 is CASSSGTGAPDTQYF. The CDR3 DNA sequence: TGTGCCAGCAGCTCCGGGACAGGGGCCCCAGATACGCAGTATTTT.

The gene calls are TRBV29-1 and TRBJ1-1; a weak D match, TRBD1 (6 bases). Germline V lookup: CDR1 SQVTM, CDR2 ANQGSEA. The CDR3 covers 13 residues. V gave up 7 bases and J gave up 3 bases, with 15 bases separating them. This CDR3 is CSASTGRDTEAFF. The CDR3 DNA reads TGCAGCGCCTCAACAGGGCGGGACACTGAAGCTTTCTTT.

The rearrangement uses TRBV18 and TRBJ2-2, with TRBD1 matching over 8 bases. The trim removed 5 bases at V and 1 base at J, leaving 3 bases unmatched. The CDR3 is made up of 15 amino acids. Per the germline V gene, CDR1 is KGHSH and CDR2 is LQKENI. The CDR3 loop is CASSGDRGNTGELFF. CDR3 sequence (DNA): TGTGCCAGCTCAGGCGACAGGGGGAACACCGGGGAGCTGTTTTTT.

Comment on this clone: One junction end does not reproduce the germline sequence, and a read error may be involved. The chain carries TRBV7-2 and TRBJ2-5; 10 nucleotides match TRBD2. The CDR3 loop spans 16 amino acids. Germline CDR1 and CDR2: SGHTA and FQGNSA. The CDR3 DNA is TGTGCCAGCAGCTTAGGGCTAGCGGGGGCCCAAGATACCCAGTACTTC. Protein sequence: CASSLGLAGAQDTQYF.

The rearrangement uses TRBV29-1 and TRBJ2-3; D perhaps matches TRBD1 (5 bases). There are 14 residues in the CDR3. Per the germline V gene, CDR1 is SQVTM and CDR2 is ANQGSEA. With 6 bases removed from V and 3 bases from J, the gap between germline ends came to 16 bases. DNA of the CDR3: TGCAGCGTCCCCCAACAGGTCTTGACAGATACGCAGTATTTT. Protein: CSVPQQVLTDTQYF.

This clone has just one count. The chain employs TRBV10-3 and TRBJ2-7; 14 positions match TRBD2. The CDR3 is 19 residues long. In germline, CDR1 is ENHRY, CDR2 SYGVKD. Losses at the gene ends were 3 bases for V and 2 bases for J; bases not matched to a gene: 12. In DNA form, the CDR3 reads TGTGCCATCAGTGAAATGGGGGTCGGGACTAGCGGGGGCCCCTACGAGCAGTACTTC. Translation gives CAISEMGVGTSGGPYEQYF.

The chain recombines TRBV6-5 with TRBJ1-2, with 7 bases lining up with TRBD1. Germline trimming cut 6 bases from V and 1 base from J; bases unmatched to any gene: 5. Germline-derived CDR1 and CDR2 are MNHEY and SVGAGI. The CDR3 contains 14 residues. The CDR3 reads CASRRGQLNYGYTF. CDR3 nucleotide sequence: TGTGCCAGCAGAAGGGGACAGCTTAACTATGGCTACACCTTC.

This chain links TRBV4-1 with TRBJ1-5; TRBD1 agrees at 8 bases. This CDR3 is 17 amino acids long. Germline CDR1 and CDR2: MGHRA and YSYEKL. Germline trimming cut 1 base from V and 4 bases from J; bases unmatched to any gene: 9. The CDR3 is CASSQVPGQDTNQPQHF. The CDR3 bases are TGCGCCAGCAGCCAAGTCCCGGGACAGGATACTAATCAGCCCCAGCATTTT.